This TCR beta chain was identified during a study of regulatory T cells in long-lasting Graves disease. Study outcomes and limitations: Samples came from peripheral blood alone, without thyroid tissue.

With respect to this clonotype: Its target is unknown.

Time point meaning: newly diagnosed GD, antithyroid drugs for less than 3 months. From PBMCs, RNA was extracted and then used to make the TCR library. CDR3 length: 13 amino acids. Trimming pared 4 bases from V and 11 bases from J, leaving 14 bases between. Germline V gene sequence: CDR1 MNHEY, CDR2 SVGEGT. Arm-PCR of CDR3 regions with iRepertoire HTBI primers generated TCR beta libraries. Using its own MiXCR run on the multiplex PCR reads, TCRdb lists one record per CDR3 protein. The data show around 500,000 distinct CDR3 sequences, 16% seen once. These records were also assigned to another study, of T cells in Graves' hyperthyroidism and ophthalmopathy. That source adds: Blood also held most thyroid clonotypes expanded beyond 0.001.

This chain links TRBV6-2 or TRBV6-3 with TRBJ1-4, with TRBD1 as a possible D gene (5 bases). The sequences come from peripheral blood mononuclear cells (PBMCs), collected at new diagnosis, from a patient treated with antithyroid drugs. The receptor was isolated from a woman aged 35-60 years with Graves disease. The CDR3 region is CASSSPGGRKLFF. Written as DNA, the CDR3 is TGTGCCAGCAGTTCACCCGGGGGTCGCAAACTGTTTTTT.